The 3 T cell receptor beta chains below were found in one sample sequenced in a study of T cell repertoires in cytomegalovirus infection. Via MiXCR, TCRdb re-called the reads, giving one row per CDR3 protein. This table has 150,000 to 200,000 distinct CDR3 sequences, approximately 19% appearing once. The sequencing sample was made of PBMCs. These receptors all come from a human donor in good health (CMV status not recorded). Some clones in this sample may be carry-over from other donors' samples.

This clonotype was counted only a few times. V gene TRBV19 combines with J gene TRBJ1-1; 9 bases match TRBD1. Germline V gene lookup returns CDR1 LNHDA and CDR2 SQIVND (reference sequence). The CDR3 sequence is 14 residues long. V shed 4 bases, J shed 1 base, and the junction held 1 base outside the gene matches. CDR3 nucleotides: TGTGCCAGTAGTAAGGGACAGGGGAACACTGAAGCTTTCTTT. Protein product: CASSKGQGNTEAFF.

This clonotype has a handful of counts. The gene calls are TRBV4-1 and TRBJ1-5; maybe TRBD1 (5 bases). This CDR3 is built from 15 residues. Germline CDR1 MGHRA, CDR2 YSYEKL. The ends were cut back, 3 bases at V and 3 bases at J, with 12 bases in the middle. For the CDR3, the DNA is TGCGCCAGCAGCCAGGTCGACAGATACAATCAGCCCCAGCATTTT. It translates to CASSQVDRYNQPQHF.

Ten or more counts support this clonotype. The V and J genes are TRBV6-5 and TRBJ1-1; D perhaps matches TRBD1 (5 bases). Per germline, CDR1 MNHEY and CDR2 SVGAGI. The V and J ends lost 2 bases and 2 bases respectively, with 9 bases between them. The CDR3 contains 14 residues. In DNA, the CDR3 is TGTGCCAGCAGTTACCTGTGGGGCAACACTGAAGCTTTCTTT. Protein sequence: CASSYLWGNTEAFF.